This is a list of T cell receptor beta chains from one sample in a study of radiotherapy plus CTLA-4 blockade in lung cancer. Measured with immunoSEQ multiplex PCR; TCRdb has only the in-frame clones, and not every one. The sample records 52,000 or so clones, approximately 80% being singletons. The sample consisted of peripheral blood, taken from a patient treated with radiotherapy plus ipilimumab. The receptors originated from a human donor with non-small cell lung cancer who had a partial response to radiotherapy plus ipilimumab. Each CDR3 is given with its conserved first and last residue.

j_gene | len | v_gene | CDR3aa
TRBJ2-3 | 14 | TRBV2 | CASSIIRGTDTQYF
TRBJ2-4 | 18 | TRBV5-7 | CASTEGGGQGLAKNIQYF
TRBJ1-5 | 17 | TRBV12-5 | CASGRDRAIYSNQPQHF
TRBJ1-1 | 15 | TRBV19 | CASSSGGAQAAEAFF
TRBJ2-1 | 16 | TRBV5-1 | CASSPPLAGSRNEQFF
TRBJ1-2 | 15 | TRBV10-3 | CAISPSDREGRGYTF
TRBJ2-4 | 14 | TRBV6-1 | CASSEGVAKNIQYF
TRBJ1-2 | 14 | TRBV5-4 | CASSLVTGNYGYTF
TRBJ1-3 | 15 | TRBV9 | CASSRTGLSGNTIYF
TRBJ2-7 | 17 | TRBV15 | CATSRDTTSGALYEQYF
TRBJ2-5 | 15 | TRBV14 | CASSGLSGVGETQYF
TRBJ2-1 | 14 | TRBV7-9 | CASKLAVPDNEQFF
TRBJ1-2 | 13 | TRBV9 | CASSVAGGSGYTF
TRBJ2-2 | 14 | TRBV19 | CATARTGIAGELFF
TRBJ1-1 | 15 | TRBV6-5 | CASIMHGRMNTEAFF
TRBJ1-5 | 15 | TRBV7-2 | CASSLQGDSRQPQHF
TRBJ2-2 | 19 | TRBV7-8 | CASSQPGTSGGVGTGELFF
TRBJ1-2 | 18 | TRBV6-1 | CASSEALPSGSFSHGYTF
TRBJ2-1 | 18 | TRBV2 | CASTLTIGGGAGYGEQFF
TRBJ2-7 | 14 | TRBV6-5 | CASRTRDRTYEQYF
TRBJ2-2 | 15 | TRBV7-8 | CASSRGQGGTGELFF
TRBJ2-1 | 18 | TRBV9 | CASSVVGSGGARRNEQFF
TRBJ2-1 | 13 | TRBV25-1 | CASSDGVNNEQFF